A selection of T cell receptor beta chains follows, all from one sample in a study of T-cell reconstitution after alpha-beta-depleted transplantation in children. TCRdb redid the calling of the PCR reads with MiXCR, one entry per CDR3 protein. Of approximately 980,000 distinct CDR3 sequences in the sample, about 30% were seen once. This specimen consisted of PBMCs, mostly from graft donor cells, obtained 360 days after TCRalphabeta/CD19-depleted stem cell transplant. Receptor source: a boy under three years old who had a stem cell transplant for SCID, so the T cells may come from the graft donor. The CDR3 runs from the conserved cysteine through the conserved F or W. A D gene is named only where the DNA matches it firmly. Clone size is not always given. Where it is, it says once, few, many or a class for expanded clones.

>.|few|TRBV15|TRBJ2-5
TGTGCCACCAGCAGAGATCGACTAGTTGGGGAGACCCAGTACTTC
CATSRDRLVGETQYF
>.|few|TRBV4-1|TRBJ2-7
TGCGCCAGCAGCCAAGATCTCCCTTTAGGTTCTACACCCTACTCTTACTACGAGCAGTACTTC
CASSQDLPLGSTPYSYYEQYF
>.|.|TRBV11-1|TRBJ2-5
TGTGCCAGCAGCTCCTCAAGATGGGCACGGGAGACCCAGTACTTC
CASSSSRWARETQYF
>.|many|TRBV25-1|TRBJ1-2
TGTGCCAGCAGTGACAGGGGAGGCTATGGCTACACCTTC
CASSDRGGYGYTF
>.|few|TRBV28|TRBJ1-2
TGTGCCAGCAGCCCCGGAACAACCTACTATGGCTACACCTTC
CASSPGTTYYGYTF
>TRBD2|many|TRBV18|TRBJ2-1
TGTGCCAGCTCACCACTTCGGACTAGCTCTTACAATGAGCAGTTCTTC
CASSPLRTSSYNEQFF
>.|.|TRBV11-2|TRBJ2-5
TGTGCCAGCATCGGAAGCTGGCAAGAGACCCAGTACTTC
CASIGSWQETQYF
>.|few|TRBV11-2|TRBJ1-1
TGTGCCAGCAGCTTAGACCCACGGACTGAAGCTTTCTTT
CASSLDPRTEAFF
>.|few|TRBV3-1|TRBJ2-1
TGTGCCAGCAGCCAAGCAGCGGGTCACTCCTACAATGAGCAGTTCTTC
CASSQAAGHSYNEQFF
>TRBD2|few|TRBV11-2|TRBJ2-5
TGTGCCAGCAGCTTAGAGGGTGGAGCGGGGAAAAACGGGGCGACCCAGTACTTC
CASSLEGGAGKNGATQYF
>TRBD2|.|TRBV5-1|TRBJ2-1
TGCGCCAGCGCGACCACTAGCGGGGGGATCAATGAGCAGTTCTTC
CASATTSGGINEQFF
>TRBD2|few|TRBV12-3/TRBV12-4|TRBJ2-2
TGTGCCAGCAGTTGGGGCCCCGGGACTAGCTTCACCGGGGAGCTGTTTTTT
CASSWGPGTSFTGELFF
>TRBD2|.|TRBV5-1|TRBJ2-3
TGCGCCAGCAGCTGGACTAGCGGGGGACCCCCAGATACGCAGTATTTT
CASSWTSGGPPDTQYF
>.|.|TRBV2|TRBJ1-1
TGTGCCAGCAGCGGCCGGTGGAACACTGAAGCTTTCTTT
CASSGRWNTEAFF
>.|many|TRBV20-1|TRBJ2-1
TGCAGTGCTAGCGGCTCCTACAATGAGCAGTTCTTC
CSASGSYNEQFF
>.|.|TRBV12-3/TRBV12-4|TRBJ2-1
TGTGCCAGCAGTTTGTCTCTAGGGGGGTACAATGAGCAGTTCTTC
CASSLSLGGYNEQFF
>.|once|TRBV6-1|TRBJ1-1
TGTGCCAGCAGGGCCTTACAGGTAGTAGAAGCTTTCTTT
CASRALQVVEAFF
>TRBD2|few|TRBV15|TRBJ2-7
TGTGCCACTAGGCGGCGGGGGGACTCCTACGAGCAGTACTTC
CATRRRGDSYEQYF
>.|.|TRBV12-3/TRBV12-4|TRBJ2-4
TGTGCCAGCAGTTTAGACCGGGAGGCCAAAAACATTCAGTACTTC
CASSLDREAKNIQYF
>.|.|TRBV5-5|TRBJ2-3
TGTGCCAGCAGCTCCCTAACCTCCGGACTAACAGATACGCAGTATTTT
CASSSLTSGLTDTQYF
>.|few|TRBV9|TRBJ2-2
TGTGCCAGCAGCGTAGAAGCAGGGCCCACCGGGGAGCTGTTTTTT
CASSVEAGPTGELFF
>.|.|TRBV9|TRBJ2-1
TGTGCCAGCAGCGGTCCCGGGACTCCCATGGGGTTGAATGAGCAGTTCTTC
CASSGPGTPMGLNEQFF
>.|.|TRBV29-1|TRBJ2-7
TGCAGCGTAGGACGGGGAGGTGAGCAGTACTTC
CSVGRGGEQYF
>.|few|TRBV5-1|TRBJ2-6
TGCGCCAGCAGCACACGTTTGGCACAGCCCCACTCTGGGGCCAACGTCCTGACTTTC
CASSTRLAQPHSGANVLTF
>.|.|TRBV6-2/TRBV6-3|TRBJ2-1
TGTGCCAGCAGCCGCGACGCGGACAATGAGCAGTTCTTC
CASSRDADNEQFF
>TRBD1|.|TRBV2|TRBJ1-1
TGTGCCAGCAGCGCCTACAGGGGCGGGAACACTGAAGCTTTCTTT
CASSAYRGGNTEAFF
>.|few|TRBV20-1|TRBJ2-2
TGCAGTGCTGGACCTAGCGCCCCGAACACCGGGGAGCTGTTTTTT
CSAGPSAPNTGELFF
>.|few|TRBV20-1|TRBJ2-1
TGCAGTGCTTCCCTTAGACATATCCTTTACAATGAGCAGTTCTTC
CSASLRHILYNEQFF
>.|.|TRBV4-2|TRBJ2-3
TGTGCCAGCAGCCAAGATATGGGAGATACGCAGTATTTT
CASSQDMGDTQYF
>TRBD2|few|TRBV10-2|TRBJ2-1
TGCGCCAGCAGTGAGGGCCGACTAGCGGGGGGGCTCCCTCTCAATGAGCAGTTCTTC
CASSEGRLAGGLPLNEQFF
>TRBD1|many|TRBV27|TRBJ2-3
TGTGCCAGCAGTTTAGGGACTCCGGACAGGGGTTACACAGATACGCAGTATTTT
CASSLGTPDRGYTDTQYF
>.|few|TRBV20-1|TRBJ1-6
TGCAGTGCTCTCGCCGGGGGAGAAAACTCACCCCTCCACTTT
CSALAGGENSPLHF
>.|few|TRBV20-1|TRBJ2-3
TGCAGTGCCGGCGGGGGCCCTCACGGAGATACGCAGTATTTT
CSAGGGPHGDTQYF
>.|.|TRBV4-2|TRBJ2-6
TGTGCCAGCAGCCAAGTGGGGCCGACGGCTGGGGCCAACGTCCTGACTTTC
CASSQVGPTAGANVLTF
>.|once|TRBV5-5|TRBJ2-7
TGTGCCAGCAGCTTGTTTGTCGGAGTAGACTACGAGCAGTACTTC
CASSLFVGVDYEQYF
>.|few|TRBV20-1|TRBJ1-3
TGCAGTGCTAGAGCCCAGGGTTCTGGAAACACCATATATTTT
CSARAQGSGNTIYF
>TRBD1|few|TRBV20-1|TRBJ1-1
TGCAGTGCTAGAGTTCGGACAGGGGGCAGGAACACTGAAGCTTTCTTT
CSARVRTGGRNTEAFF
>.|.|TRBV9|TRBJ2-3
TGTGCCAGCAGCGTAGTGGCTGGCCGCCACACAGATACGCAGTATTTT
CASSVVAGRHTDTQYF
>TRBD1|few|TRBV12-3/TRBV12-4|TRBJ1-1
TGTGCCAGCAGACCGACAGGGTCTCCCTCTCAGGCTTTCTTT
CASRPTGSPSQAFF
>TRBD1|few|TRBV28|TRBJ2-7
TGTGCCAGCAGTCCGTACAGGGGTTCCTACGAGCAGTACTTC
CASSPYRGSYEQYF
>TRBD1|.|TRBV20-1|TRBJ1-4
TGCAGTGCTGAGGACAGGAGGTTGGGTAGGAATGAAAAACTGTTTTTT
CSAEDRRLGRNEKLFF
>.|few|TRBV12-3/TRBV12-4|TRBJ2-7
TGTGCCAGCAGGGGGGGCATATACGAGCAGTACTTC
CASRGGIYEQYF
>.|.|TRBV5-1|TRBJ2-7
TGCGCCAGCAGCTTACCCGCCGGGGGATTCTACTCCTACGAGCAGTACTTC
CASSLPAGGFYSYEQYF
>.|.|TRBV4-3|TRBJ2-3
TGCGCCAGCAGCCAAGCGGCCAGACAGCCAGATACGCAGTATTTT
CASSQAARQPDTQYF
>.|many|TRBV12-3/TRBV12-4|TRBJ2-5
TGTGCCAGCAGTTGGGGTCCGGAGACCCAGTACTTC
CASSWGPETQYF
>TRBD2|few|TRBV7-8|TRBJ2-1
TGTGCCAGCAGCTTAGCGGGGCGGGGGAACTACAATGAGCAGTTCTTC
CASSLAGRGNYNEQFF
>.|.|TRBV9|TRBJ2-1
TGTGCCAGCAGCGTAGTCGGGGGCTGGGAGAATGAGCAGTTCTTC
CASSVVGGWENEQFF
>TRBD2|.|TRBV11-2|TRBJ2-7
TGTGCCAGCAGCCCCCGTCCCGGGGGGGGATTCGACGAGCAGTACTTC
CASSPRPGGGFDEQYF
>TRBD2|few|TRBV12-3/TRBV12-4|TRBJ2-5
TGTGCCAGCAGTTTCCTAGCGGGGACACAAGAGACCCAGTACTTC
CASSFLAGTQETQYF
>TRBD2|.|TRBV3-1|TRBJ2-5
TGTGCCAGCAGCCGCGCCGGGGGGGCGAGAGAGACCCAGTACTTC
CASSRAGGARETQYF
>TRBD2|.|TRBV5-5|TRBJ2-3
TGTGCCAGCAGCTTGGGATCTAGCGGGGGGATCACAGATACGCAGTATTTT
CASSLGSSGGITDTQYF
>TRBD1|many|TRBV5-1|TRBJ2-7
TGCGCCAGCAGCACCCGTGGGGGACAGGGCTACGAGCAGTACTTC
CASSTRGGQGYEQYF
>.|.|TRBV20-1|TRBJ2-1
TGCAGTGCTAGCGCCGGGACCATCAATGAGCAGTTCTTC
CSASAGTINEQFF
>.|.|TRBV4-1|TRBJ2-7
TGCGCCAGCAGCCAAGCAGCTTCCTACGAGCAGTACTTC
CASSQAASYEQYF